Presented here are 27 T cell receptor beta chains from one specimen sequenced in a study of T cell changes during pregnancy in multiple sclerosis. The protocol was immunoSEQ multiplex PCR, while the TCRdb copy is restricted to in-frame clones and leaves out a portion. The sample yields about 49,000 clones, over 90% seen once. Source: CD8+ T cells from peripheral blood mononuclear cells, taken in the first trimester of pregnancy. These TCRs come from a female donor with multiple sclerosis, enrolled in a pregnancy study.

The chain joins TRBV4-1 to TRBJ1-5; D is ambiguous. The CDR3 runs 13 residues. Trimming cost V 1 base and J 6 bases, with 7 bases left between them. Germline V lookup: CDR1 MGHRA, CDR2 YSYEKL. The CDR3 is CASSQGSGQPQHF. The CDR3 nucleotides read TGCGCCAGCAGCCAAGGGTCGGGTCAGCCCCAGCATTTT.

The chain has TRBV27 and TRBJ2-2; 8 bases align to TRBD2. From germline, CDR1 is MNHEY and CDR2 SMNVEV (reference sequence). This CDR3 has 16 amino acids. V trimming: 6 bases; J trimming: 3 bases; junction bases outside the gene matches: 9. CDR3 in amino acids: CASSSRLARDTGELFF. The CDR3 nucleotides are TGTGCCAGCAGCTCTCGACTAGCGCGGGACACCGGGGAGCTGTTTTTT.

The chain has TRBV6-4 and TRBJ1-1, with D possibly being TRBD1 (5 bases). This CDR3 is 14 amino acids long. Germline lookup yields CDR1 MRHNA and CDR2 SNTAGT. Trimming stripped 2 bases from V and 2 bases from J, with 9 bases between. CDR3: CASSDRDSNTEAFF. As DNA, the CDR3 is TGTGCCAGCAGTGACCGCGACAGTAACACTGAAGCTTTCTTT.

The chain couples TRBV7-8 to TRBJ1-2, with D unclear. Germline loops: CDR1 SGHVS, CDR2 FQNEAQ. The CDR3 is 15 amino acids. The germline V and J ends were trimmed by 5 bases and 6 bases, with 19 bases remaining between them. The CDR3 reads CASSPFGGQLDGYTF. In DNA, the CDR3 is TGTGCCAGCAGCCCATTCGGAGGGCAGTTAGATGGCTACACCTTC.

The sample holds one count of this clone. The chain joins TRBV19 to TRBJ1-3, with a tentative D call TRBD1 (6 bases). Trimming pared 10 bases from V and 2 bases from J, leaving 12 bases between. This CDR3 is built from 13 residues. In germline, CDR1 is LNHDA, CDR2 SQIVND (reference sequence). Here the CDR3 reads CATLRQAGNTIYF. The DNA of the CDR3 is TGTGCCACGTTACGACAGGCTGGAAACACCATATATTTT. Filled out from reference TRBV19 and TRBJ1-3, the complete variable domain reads DGGITQSPKYLFRKEGQNVTLSCEQNLNHDAMYWYRQDPGQGLRLIYYSQIVNDFQKGDIAEGYSVSREKKESFPLTVTSAQKNPTAFYLCATLRQAGNTIYFGEGSWLTVV.

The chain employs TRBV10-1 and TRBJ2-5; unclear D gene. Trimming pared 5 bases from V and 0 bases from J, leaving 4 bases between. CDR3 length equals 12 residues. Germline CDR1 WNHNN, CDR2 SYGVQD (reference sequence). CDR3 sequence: CASSRDQETQYF. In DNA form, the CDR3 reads TGCGCCAGCAGTCGTGACCAAGAGACCCAGTACTTC.

The CDR3: CASSFVLAGNEQFF. The CDR3 DNA is TGTGCCAGTAGTTTTGTTCTAGCGGGCAATGAGCAGTTCTTC. The chain recombines TRBV19 with TRBJ2-1; 8 bases align to TRBD2. CDR3 length: 14 residues. Trimming at V came to 5 bases and at J to 6 bases, leaving 6 bases not matched to a gene. CDR1 and CDR2 (germline): LNHDA, SQIVND (reference sequence).

The CDR3 sequence is CASSLRLAAYNEQFF. The CDR3 DNA is TGTGCCAGCAGCCTCCGACTAGCGGCCTACAATGAGCAGTTCTTC. V is TRBV7-9 and J is TRBJ2-1; 9 positions agree with TRBD2. With 5 bases clipped from V and 2 bases from J, the junction kept 4 bases outside the gene matches. The germline V gene has CDR1 SEHNR and CDR2 FQNEAQ (reference sequence). The CDR3 is made up of 15 amino acids.

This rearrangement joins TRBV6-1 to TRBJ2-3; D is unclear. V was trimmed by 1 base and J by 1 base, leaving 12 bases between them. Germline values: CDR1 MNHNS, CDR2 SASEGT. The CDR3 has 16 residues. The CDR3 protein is CASSEGVGSRTDTQYF. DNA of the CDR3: TGTGCCAGCAGTGAAGGGGTGGGTAGCCGCACAGATACGCAGTATTTT.

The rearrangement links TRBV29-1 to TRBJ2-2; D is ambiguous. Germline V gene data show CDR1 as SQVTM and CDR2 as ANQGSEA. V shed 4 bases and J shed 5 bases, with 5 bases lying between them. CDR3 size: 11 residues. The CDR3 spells CSVGETGELFF. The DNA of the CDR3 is TGCAGCGTTGGCGAAACCGGGGAGCTGTTTTTT.

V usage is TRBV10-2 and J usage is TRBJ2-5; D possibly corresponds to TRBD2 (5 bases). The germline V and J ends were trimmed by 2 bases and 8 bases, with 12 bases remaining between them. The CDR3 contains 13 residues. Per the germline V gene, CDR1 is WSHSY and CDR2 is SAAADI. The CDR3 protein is CASSEGSGFTQYF. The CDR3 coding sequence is TGCGCCAGCAGTGAGGGGAGTGGGTTTACCCAGTACTTC.

The CDR3 protein is CASSFISGDSYEQYF. In nucleotides, the CDR3 is TGTGCCAGCAGTTTCATTAGCGGAGACTCCTACGAGCAGTACTTC. The gene calls are TRBV27 and TRBJ2-7, with TRBD2 as a possible D gene (6 bases). Germline values: CDR1 MNHEY, CDR2 SMNVEV (reference sequence). V gave up 3 bases and J gave up 0 bases, with 12 bases separating them. The CDR3 totals 15 residues.

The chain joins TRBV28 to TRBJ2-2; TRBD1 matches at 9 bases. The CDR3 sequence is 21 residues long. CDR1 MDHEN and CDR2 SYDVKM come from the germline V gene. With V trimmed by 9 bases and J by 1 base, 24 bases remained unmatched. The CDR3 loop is CASSFPPGARDRVWNTGELFF. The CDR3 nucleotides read TGTGCCAGTTCCTTTCCGCCGGGGGCTCGGGACAGGGTTTGGAACACCGGGGAGCTGTTTTTT. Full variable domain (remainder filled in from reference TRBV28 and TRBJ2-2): DVKVTQSSRYLVKRTGEKVFLECVQDMDHENMFWYRQDPGLGLRLIYFSYDVKMKEKGDIPEGYSVSREKKERFSLILESASTNQTSMYLCASSFPPGARDRVWNTGELFFGEGSRLTVL.

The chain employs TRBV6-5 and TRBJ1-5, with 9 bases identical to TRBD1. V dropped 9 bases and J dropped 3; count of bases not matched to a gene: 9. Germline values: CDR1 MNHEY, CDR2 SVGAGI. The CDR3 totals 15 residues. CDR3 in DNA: TGTGCCAGGAAACTACAGGGGGCGCCCAATCAGCCCCAGCATTTT. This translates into CARKLQGAPNQPQHF.

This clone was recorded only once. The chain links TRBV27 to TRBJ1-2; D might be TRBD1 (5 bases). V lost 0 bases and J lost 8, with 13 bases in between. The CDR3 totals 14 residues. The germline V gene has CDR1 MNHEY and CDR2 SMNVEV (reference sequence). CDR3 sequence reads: CASSLSLGAEGYTF. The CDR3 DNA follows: TGTGCCAGCAGTTTATCGTTAGGGGCAGAGGGCTACACCTTC.

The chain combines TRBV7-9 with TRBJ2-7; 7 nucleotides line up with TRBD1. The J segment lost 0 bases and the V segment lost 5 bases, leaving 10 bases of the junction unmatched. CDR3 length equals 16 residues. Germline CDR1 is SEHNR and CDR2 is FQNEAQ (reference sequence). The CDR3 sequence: CASSHRGGESSYEQYF. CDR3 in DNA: TGTGCCAGCAGCCACAGGGGCGGAGAAAGCTCCTACGAGCAGTACTTC.

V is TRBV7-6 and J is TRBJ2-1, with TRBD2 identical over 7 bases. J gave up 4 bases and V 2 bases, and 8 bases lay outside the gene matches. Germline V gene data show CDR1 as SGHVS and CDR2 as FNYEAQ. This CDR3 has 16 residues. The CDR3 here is CASSLFGGLEYNEQFF. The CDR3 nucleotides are TGTGCCAGCAGCTTATTTGGAGGACTAGAATACAATGAGCAGTTCTTC.

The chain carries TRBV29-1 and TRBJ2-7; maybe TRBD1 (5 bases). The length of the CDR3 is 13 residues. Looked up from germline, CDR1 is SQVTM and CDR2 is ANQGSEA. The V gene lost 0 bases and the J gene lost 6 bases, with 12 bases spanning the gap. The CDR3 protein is CSVEDINQGEQYF. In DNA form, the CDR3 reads TGCAGCGTTGAAGATATCAATCAGGGCGAGCAGTACTTC.

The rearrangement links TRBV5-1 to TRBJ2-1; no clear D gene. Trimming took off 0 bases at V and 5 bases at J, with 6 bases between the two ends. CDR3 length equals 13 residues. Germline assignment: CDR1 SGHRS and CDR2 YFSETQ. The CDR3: CASSLEQNNEQFF. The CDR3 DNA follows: TGCGCCAGCAGCTTGGAACAGAACAATGAGCAGTTCTTC.

The CDR3 loop is CASSQARQNTGELFF. The CDR3, as DNA: TGCGCCAGCAGCCAAGCCAGACAGAACACCGGGGAGCTGTTTTTT. The rearrangement joins TRBV4-1 to TRBJ2-2; D is ambiguous. In germline, CDR1 is MGHRA, CDR2 YSYEKL. There are 15 residues in the CDR3. Trimming shortened V by 1 base and J by 1 base, and 7 bases separated the two germline ends.

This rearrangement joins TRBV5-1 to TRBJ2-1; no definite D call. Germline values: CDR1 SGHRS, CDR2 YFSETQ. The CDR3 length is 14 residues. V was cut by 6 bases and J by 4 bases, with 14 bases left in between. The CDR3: CASKNERFYNEQFF. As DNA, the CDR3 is TGCGCCAGCAAGAACGAACGGTTTTACAATGAGCAGTTCTTC.

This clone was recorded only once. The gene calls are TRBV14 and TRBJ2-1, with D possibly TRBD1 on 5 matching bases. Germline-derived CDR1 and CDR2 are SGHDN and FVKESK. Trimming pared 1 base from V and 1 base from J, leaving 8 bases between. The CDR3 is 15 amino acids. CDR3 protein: CASSQVQGSYNEQFF. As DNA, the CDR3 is TGTGCCAGCAGCCAAGTTCAGGGTTCCTACAATGAGCAGTTCTTC.

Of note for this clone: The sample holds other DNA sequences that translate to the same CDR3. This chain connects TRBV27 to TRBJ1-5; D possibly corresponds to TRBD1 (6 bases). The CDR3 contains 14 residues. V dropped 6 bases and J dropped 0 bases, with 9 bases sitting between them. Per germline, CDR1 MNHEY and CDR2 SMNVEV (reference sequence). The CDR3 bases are TGTGCCAGCAGCAGGGGTTATAGCAATCAGCCCCAGCATTTT. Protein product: CASSRGYSNQPQHF.

DNA for the CDR3: TGTGCCAGCAGCTCGTGGGACACGGCCCCTGAAGCTTTCTTT. It is translated as CASSSWDTAPEAFF. V and J are TRBV5-4 and TRBJ1-1; D possibly corresponds to TRBD1 (6 bases). Between the trimmed V and J ends, which lost 3 bases and 6 bases, there was a span of 15 bases. Germline V lookup: CDR1 SGHNT, CDR2 YYREEE (reference sequence). The CDR3 sequence is 14 residues long.

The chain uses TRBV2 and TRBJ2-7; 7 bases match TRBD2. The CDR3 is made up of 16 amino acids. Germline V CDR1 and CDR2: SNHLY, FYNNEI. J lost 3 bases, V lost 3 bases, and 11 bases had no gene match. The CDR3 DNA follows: TGTGCCAGCAGTGACCCGTCTAGCGGTAACCTCTACGAGCAGTACTTC. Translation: CASSDPSSGNLYEQYF.

The CDR3 coding sequence is TGTGCCTGGAGTCCCACTCCGGGTTCCAATCAGCCCCAGCATTTT. Protein: CAWSPTPGSNQPQHF. This chain connects TRBV30 to TRBJ1-5; D unresolved. V shed 2 bases and J shed 3 bases, with 14 bases lying between them. This CDR3 has 15 amino acids. Per the germline V gene, CDR1 is GTSNPN and CDR2 is SVGIG (reference sequence).

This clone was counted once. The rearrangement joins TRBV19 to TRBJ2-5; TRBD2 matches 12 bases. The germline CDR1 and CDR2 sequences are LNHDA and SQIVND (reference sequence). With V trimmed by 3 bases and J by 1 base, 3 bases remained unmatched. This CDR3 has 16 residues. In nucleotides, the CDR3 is TGTGCCAGTAGTATCGGGACTAGCGGGTTCCAAGAGACCCAGTACTTC. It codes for CASSIGTSGFQETQYF.